The count of the clone carrying this TCR beta chain is one. The data were taken from a study of control samples from healthy donors and cancer patients. V lost 4 bases, J lost 8 bases, and 8 bases stayed unmatched. CDR1 and CDR2 from the germline V gene are GTSNPN and SVGIG (reference sequence). The CDR3 has 14 residues. Generated by immunoSEQ multiplex PCR, the TCRdb table keeps only in-frame clones and is missing some. The table includes approximately 97,000 clones, about 86% detected once. The sequencing sample was made of blood. This sequence joins TRBV30 and TRBJ2-1; 10 bases align to TRBD2. The sequence derives from a man in his thirties or forties in good health. CDR3 sequence: CAWNQAGGPDEQFF. The CDR3 DNA follows: TGTGCCTGGAATCAAGCGGGAGGGCCGGATGAGCAGTTCTTC.